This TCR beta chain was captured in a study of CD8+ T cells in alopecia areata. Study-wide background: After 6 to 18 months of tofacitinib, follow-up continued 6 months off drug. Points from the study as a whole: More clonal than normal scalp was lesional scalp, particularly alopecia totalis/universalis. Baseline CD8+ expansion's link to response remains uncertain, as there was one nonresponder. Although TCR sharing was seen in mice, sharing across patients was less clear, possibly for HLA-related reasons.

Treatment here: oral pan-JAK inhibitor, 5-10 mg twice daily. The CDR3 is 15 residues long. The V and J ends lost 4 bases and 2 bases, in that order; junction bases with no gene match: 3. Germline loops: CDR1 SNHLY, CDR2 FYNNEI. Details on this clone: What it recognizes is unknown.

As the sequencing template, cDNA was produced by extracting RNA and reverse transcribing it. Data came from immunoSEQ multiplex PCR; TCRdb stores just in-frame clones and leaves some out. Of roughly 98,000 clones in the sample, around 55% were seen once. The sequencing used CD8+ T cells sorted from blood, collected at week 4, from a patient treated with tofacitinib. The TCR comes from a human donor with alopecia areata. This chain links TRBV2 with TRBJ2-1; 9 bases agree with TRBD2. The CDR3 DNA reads TGTGCCAGCAGTGGGACTAGCGAAGCCTACAATGAGCAGTTCTTC. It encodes CASSGTSEAYNEQFF.